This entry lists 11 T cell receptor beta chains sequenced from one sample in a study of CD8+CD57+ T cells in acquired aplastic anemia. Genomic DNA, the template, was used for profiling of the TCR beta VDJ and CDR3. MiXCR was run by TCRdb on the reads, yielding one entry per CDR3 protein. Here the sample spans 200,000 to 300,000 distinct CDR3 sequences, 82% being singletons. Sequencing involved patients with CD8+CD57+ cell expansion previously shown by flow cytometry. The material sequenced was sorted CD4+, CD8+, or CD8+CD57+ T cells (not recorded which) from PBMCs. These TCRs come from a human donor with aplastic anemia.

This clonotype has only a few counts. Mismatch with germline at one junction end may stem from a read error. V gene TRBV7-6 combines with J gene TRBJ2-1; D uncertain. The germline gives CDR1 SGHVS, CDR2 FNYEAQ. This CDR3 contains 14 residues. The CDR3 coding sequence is TGTGCCAGCAGCCATGAGAGCGATACCTACAATGAGCAGTTC. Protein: CASSHESDTYNEQF.

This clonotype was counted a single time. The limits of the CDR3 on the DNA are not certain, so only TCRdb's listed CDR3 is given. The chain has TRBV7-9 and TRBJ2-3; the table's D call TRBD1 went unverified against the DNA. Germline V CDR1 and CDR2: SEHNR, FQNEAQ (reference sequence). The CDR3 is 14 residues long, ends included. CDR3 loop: CASSAGDTEAFFEF.

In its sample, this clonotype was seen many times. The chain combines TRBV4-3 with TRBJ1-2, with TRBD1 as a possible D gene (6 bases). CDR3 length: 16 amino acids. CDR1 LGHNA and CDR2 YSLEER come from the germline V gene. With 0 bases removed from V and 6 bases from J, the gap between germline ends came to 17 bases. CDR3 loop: CASSQDRAGALNGYTF. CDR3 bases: TGCGCCAGCAGCCAAGATCGTGCAGGGGCATTGAATGGCTACACCTTC.

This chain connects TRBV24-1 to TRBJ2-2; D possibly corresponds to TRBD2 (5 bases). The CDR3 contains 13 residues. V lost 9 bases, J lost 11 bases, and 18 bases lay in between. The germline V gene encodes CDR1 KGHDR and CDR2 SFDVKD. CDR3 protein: CATLGEERNELFF. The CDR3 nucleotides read TGTGCCACCTTGGGAGAGGAACGCAATGAGCTGTTTTTT.

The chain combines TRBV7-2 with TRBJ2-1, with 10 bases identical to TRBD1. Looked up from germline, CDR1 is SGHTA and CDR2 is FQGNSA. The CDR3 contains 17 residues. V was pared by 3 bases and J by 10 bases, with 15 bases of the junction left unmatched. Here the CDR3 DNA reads TGTGCCAGCAGCTTGACAGGGGGCGCCGACTATGGCTACGAGCAGTTCTTC. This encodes CASSLTGGADYGYEQFF.

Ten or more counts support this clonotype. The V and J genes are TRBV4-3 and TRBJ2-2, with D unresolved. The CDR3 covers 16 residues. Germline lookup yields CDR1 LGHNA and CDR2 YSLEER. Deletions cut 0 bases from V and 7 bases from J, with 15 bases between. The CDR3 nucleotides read TGCGCCAGCAGCCAAGATTTGGGCATGGGTGGCGGGGAGCTGTTTTTT. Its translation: CASSQDLGMGGGELFF.

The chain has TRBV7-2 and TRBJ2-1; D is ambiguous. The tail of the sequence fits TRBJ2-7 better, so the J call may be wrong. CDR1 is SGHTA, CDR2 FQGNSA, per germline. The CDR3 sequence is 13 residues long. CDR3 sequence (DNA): TGTGCCAGCAGTGATGGGCTCATCCATGAGCAGTACTTC. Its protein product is CASSDGLIHEQYF.

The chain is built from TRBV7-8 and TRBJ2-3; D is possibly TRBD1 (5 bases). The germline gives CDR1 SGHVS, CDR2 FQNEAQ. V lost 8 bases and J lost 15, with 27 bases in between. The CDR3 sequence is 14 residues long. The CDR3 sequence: CASSLQANAVAHYF. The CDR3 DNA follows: TGTGCCAGCTCATTACAGGCCAACGCCGTTGCACACTATTTT.

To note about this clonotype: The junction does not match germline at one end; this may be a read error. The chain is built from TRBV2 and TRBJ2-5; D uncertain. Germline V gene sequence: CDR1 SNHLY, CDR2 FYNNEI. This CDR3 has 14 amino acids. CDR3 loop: CASSEAYSQQPQHF. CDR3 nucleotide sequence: TGTGCCAGCAGTGAAGCCTATAGCCAACAGCCCCAGCACTTT. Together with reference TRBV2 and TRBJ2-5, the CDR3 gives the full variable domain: EPEVTQTPSHQVTQMGQEVILRCVPISNHLYFYWYRQILGQKVEFLVSFYNNEISEKSEIFDDQFSVERPDGSNFTLKIRSTKLEDSAMYFCASSEAYSQQPQHFGPGTRLLVL.

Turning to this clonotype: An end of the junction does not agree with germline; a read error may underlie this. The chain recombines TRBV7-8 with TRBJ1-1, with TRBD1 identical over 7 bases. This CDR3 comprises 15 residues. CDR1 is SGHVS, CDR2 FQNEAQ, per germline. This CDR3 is CASSGVEGANSEAFF. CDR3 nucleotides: TGTGCCAGCAGTGGGGTAGAGGGGGCGAACTCTGAAGCTTTCTTT.

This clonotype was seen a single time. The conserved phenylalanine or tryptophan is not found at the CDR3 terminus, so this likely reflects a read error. CDR3 bases: TGTGCCAGCGGCGTAGGGGCCGCAGATACGCAGTATGTT. Protein sequence: CASGVGAADTQYV. J is TRBJ2-3 and V is TRBV9; maybe TRBD1 (5 bases). Germline V gene lookup returns CDR1 SGDLS and CDR2 YYNGEE. This CDR3 is built from 13 residues.